This TCR beta chain was identified in a study of shared clonotypes between healthy human individuals (dated by TCRdb to the early 2020s). Some background on the complete study: A couple of women and a few men aged 18 to 49 years were included in the cohort. Each donor's leukapheresis produced roughly between about 0.85 and 10 billion PBMCs. To estimate repertoire size and how much clonotypes are shared between individuals, the study performed deep sequencing of blood TCR repertoires from 4 to 6 healthy adults. For each donor, three plates each were used for CD4 naive and CD4 memory, two plates were used for CD8 naive, and one plate was used for CD8 memory. Libraries were prepared and TCR repertoires were sequenced by different laboratories using diverse techniques, in order to increase sequencing depth and limit assay-specific biases. Overall results and qualifications from the work: Rarefaction of sorted-subset datasets indicated incomplete sequencing despite the large sequencing depth. Because the study included only a small number of donors, the genetic and exposure-history diversity represented was limited. Pairwise subsampling led to the expectation that sequencing depth would affect the degree of clonotype sharing among donors. Across four donors, around 5.4% of naive CD4, 3% to 4% of naive CD8, around 2.1% of memory CD4, and under 0.45% of memory CD8 clonotypes were shared. Compared with non-shared clonotypes, clonotypes shared by all four sorted-subset donors had higher generation probabilities. Sampling was limited to blood, and TCR repertoires in tissue likely differ from TCR repertoires in blood. Estimated clonotype richness was generally larger for naive than for memory subsets.

Healthy HIV-negative adults with no recently reported acute infections or vaccinations were included as donors. Only Caucasian adults living in Nashville, Tennessee, USA were represented among the donors. CD4+ T cells were enriched by magnetic negative selection, after which naive cells were positively selected on CD45RA and the negative fraction was taken as the memory subset. Blood was obtained by leukapheresis, after which PBMCs were separated by Ficoll-Histopaque density gradient centrifugation and cryopreserved in liquid nitrogen vapor phase. Analytical flow cytometry was used to check the purity and quantity of every magnetically sorted T cell population. From each sorted fraction, genomic DNA was isolated and quantified by UV absorbance on a Nanodrop 2000c. On this clone: No antigen is known for it. Base qualities are not recorded, but no much larger clone differs from it by a single base.

Using the deep immunoSEQ assay, TCR CDR3 regions were amplified from genomic DNA by multiplex PCR. Genomic DNA extracted from each cell subset was distributed evenly over all wells of several immunoSEQ 96-well plates, and each plate served as one replicate. For sorted subsets, each replicate PCR was loaded with roughly 190 ng genomic DNA, equivalent to 30,000 or so T cell genomes. Purified libraries were quantified with a Qubit 3.0 fluorometer, sized on a Bioanalyzer 2100, and re-quantified with the KAPA Library Quantification kit. Each immunoSEQ 96-well plate was sequenced on its own single-read 150-cycle Illumina NextSeq 550 flow cell. The source study handled its data this way. The immunoSEQ output contained only junctional sequences without quality scores, so filtering could not match that applied to full-length reads. To assign V/J genes and CDR3, sequences were annotated using PyIR, a Python wrapper for IgBLAST v1.9, with IMGT germline references. Reads were filtered out if the reads had weak V/J assignments (E-value above 1e-6), no CDR3, stop codons, out-of-frame junctions, or ambiguous translated residues. A V3J clonotype was defined by an identical inferred V gene, J gene, and CDR3 amino acid sequence. To compute the percentage overlap between repertoires, the number of shared unique clonotypes was divided by the size of the smaller repertoire. Richness of each repertoire was evaluated using RTK rarefaction, the Chao1 estimator, and Recon v2.1 estimates of unobserved clonotypes. Generation probabilities were computed with OLGA for all TCRbeta clonotypes obtained by the gDNA method from a few donors. TCRdb took over this immuneACCESS table, retaining in-frame rearrangements with V and J assigned. Such tables are incomplete; in checked studies, under half of the missing clones stem from an unresolved V gene, and the remainder is unexplained. V and J calls and clone size are those listed in that table; D and trimming were worked out from the DNA. The sample profile shows fewer than 2.5 million clones; roughly 93% of them were found once. The ten largest clones add up to 0.36% of the sample.

Sequenced material: naive CD4+ T cells from PBMCs. Interpreted using the paper, the cell subset or site label stands for: CD45RA+ positively selected. This receptor was identified in a man between 18 and 35 years old in good health. Some clones in this sample may be carry-over from other donors' samples.

The CDR3 protein sequence reads: CASKWQGATGELFF. Read as DNA, the sequence is TGTGCCAGCAAATGGCAGGGGGCTACCGGGGAGCTGTTTTTT. The chain employs TRBV28 and TRBJ2-2, with 8 junctional bases fitting TRBD1. Spanning cysteine to phenylalanine, the CDR3 consists of 14 amino acids. This entry keeps only the CDR3 DNA: 42 bases, framed from base 1. CDR1 and CDR2 are drawn from the germline V gene: MDHEN, SYDVKM. At the junction V is shortened by 7 bases and J by 5 bases; bases outside the gene matches: 6. The full variable domain, with segments outside the CDR3 supplied by the reference TRBV28 and TRBJ2-2 proteins, appears as DVKVTQSSRYLVKRTGEKVFLECVQDMDHENMFWYRQDPGLGLRLIYFSYDVKMKEKGDIPEGYSVSREKKERFSLILESASTNQTSMYLCASKWQGATGELFFGEGSRLTVL.